One sample yielded the 4 T cell receptor beta chains listed below, sequenced in a study of brain T cells in children with intractable seizures. Time point indicated: blood from clinic visit 5 months post-surgery; TSC patient then seizure free. TCRdb's copy holds only in-frame clones and misses some; the assay was immunoSEQ multiplex PCR. The data contain approximately 330,000 clones, roughly 92% of them singletons. The source was peripheral blood, collected approximately 5 months after surgery. These receptors originate from a boy under three years old with tuberous sclerosis and intractable seizures.

V and J are TRBV27 and TRBJ2-3, with D unresolved. The V and J ends lost 6 bases and 1 base respectively, with 17 bases between them. The CDR3 sequence is 16 residues long. Germline values: CDR1 MNHEY, CDR2 SMNVEV (reference sequence). CDR3 in DNA: TGTGCCAGCAGCCCAACCCCCGCTTCTCGCACAGATACGCAGTATTTT. This sequence encodes CASSPTPASRTDTQYF.

The chain links TRBV10-3 to TRBJ2-7; TRBD2 is a possible D gene (5 bases). This CDR3 region has 14 residues. The germline CDR1 and CDR2 sequences are ENHRY and SYGVKD. Deletions cut 3 bases from V and 4 bases from J, with 13 bases between. CDR3 in amino acids: CAISDEEGGYEQYF. The CDR3 nucleotides are TGTGCCATCAGTGACGAAGAGGGTGGTTACGAGCAGTACTTC.

This rearrangement joins TRBV29-1 to TRBJ1-2; 7 positions match TRBD1. CDR1 and CDR2 (germline): SQVTM, ANQGSEA. The V segment lost 4 bases and the J segment 6 bases; nucleotides outside the gene matches: 5. The CDR3 is 12 amino acids. CDR3 amino acids: CSVVRGPDGYTF. The CDR3 nucleotides are TGCAGCGTTGTGAGGGGGCCGGATGGCTACACCTTC. Full variable domain (outside the CDR3, taken from reference TRBV29-1 and TRBJ1-2): SAVISQKPSRDICQRGTSLTIQCQVDSQVTMMFWYRQQPGQSLTLIATANQGSEATYESGFVIDKFPISRPNLTFSTLTVSNMSPEDSSIYLCSVVRGPDGYTFGSGTRLTVV.

This chain connects TRBV27 to TRBJ1-5, with D possibly matching TRBD1 (5 bases). This CDR3 region has 13 residues. Trimming removed 9 bases from V and 3 bases from J, with 12 bases in between. Germline V gene sequence: CDR1 MNHEY, CDR2 SMNVEV (reference sequence). The CDR3 here is CASRSGVNQPQHF. The DNA of the CDR3 is TGTGCCAGTCGGTCGGGGGTCAATCAGCCCCAGCATTTT.